This TCR beta chain was documented in a study of CD8+ T cells in alopecia areata. Study-wide context: The study gave treated patients oral tofacitinib at 5 to 10 mg twice daily. Tofacitinib was given for 6 to 18 months, then stopped for 6 months. Study-wide results and limits: Clonality in lesional scalp, especially alopecia totalis/universalis, exceeded that of normal scalp.

Extracted RNA was reverse transcribed into cDNA, the sequencing template. TCRdb's copy holds only in-frame clones and misses some; the assay was immunoSEQ multiplex PCR. The sample yields 130,000 or so clones, around 63% seen once. Documented treatment: oral pan-JAK inhibitor, 5-10 mg twice daily. Alopecia areata patients provided lesional scalp punch biopsies and peripheral blood, both collected for the study. In the case of this clone: Antigen: not known.

The CDR3 is 14 amino acids. V lost 8 bases and J 2 bases, leaving 13 bases between the germline ends. CDR1 is MDHEN, CDR2 SYDVKM, per germline. V usage is TRBV28 and J usage is TRBJ2-1; perhaps TRBD1 as D (6 bases). Sequences were derived from CD4+ T cells sorted from blood, sampled at week 4, from a patient treated with tofacitinib. The source of this sequence is a human donor with alopecia areata. CDR3 nucleotide sequence: TGTGCCAGCTTAGGACAGCCTACCTACAATGAGCAGTTCTTC. Translation gives CASLGQPTYNEQFF.